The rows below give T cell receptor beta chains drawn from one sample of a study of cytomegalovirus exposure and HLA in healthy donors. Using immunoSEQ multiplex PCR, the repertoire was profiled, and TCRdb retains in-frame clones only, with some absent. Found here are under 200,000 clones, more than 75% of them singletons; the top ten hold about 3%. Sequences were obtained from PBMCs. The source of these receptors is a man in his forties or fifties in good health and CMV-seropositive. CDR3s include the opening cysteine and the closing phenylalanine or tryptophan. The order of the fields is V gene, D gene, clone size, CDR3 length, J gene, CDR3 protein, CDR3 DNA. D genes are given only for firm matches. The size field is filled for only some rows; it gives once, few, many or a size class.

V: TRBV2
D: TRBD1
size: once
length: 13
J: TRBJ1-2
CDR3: CASRGQGVEGYTF
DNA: TGTGCCAGCAGGGGACAGGGGGTAGAGGGCTACACCTTC

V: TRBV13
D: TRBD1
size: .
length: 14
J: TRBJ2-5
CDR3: CASSNRQGWETQYF
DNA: TGTGCCAGCAGCAACAGACAGGGCTGGGAGACCCAGTACTTC

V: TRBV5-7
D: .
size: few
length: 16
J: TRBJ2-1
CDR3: CASRASRGSSYNEQFF
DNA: TGTGCCAGCAGAGCCTCTAGAGGAAGCTCCTACAATGAGCAGTTCTTC

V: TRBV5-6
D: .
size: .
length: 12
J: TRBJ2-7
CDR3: CASSPGTPEQYF
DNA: TGTGCCAGCAGCCCCGGGACACCCGAGCAGTACTTC

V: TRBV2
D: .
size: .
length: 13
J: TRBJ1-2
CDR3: CASSDGPVRGYTF
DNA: TGTGCCAGCAGTGATGGGCCGGTTCGGGGCTACACCTTC

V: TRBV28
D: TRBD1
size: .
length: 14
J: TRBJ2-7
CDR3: CASRTRTGAYEQYF
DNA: TGTGCCAGCAGAACCAGGACAGGGGCCTACGAGCAGTACTTC

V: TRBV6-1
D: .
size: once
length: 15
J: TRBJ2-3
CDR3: CASSAGWEDTNTQYF
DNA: TGTGCCAGCAGCGCGGGTTGGGAGGACACGAATACGCAGTATTTT

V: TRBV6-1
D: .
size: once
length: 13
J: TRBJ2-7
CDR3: CASRAGTSYEQYF
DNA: TGTGCCAGCAGGGCCGGGACATCCTACGAGCAGTACTTC

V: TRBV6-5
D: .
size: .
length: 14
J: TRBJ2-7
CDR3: CASSHRDRSYEQYF
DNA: TGTGCCAGCAGTCACAGGGACCGCTCCTACGAGCAGTACTTC

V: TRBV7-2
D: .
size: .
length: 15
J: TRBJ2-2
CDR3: CASSVDGGATGELFF
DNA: TGTGCCAGCAGCGTAGATGGCGGTGCCACCGGGGAGCTGTTTTTT

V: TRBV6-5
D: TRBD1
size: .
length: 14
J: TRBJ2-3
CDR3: CASSYSQGADTQYF
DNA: TGTGCCAGCAGTTACTCCCAGGGGGCAGATACGCAGTATTTT

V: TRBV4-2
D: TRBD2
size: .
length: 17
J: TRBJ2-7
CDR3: CASSQVTGRLAGEEQYF
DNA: TGTGCCAGCAGCCAAGTCACCGGTCGGCTAGCGGGAGAGGAGCAGTACTTC

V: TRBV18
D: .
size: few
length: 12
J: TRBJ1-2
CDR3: CASSPPVVGYTF
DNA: TGTGCCAGCTCACCTCCTGTCGTTGGCTACACCTTC

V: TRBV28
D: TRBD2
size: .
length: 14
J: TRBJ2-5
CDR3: CASSVAGVRETQYF
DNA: TGTGCCAGCAGTGTCGCGGGAGTTCGTGAGACCCAGTACTTC

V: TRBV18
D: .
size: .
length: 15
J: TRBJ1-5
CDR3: CASSTGGQLNQPQHF
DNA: TGTGCCAGCTCAACTGGTGGACAGCTGAATCAGCCCCAGCATTTT

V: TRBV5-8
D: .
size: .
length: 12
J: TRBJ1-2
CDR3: CASSLAVYGYTF
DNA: TGTGCCAGCAGCTTGGCCGTCTATGGCTACACCTTC

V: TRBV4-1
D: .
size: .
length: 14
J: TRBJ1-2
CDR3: CASSQGQTGYGYTF
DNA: TGCGCCAGCAGCCAAGGGCAGACGGGATATGGCTACACCTTC

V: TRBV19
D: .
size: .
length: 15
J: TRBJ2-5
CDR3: CASSAPGRGSETQYF
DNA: TGTGCCAGTAGTGCCCCCGGCAGGGGTTCGGAGACCCAGTACTTC

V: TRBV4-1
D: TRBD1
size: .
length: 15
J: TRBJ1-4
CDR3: CASSQVDRANEKLFF
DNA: TGCGCCAGCAGCCAAGTAGACAGGGCTAATGAAAAACTGTTTTTT

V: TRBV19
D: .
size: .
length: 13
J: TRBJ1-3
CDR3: CASSPLRGNTIYF
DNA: TGTGCCAGTAGCCCCCTTCGGGGAAACACCATATATTTT

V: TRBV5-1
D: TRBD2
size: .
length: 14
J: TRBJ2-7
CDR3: CASSFRGGYYEQYF
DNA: TGCGCCAGCAGCTTTCGGGGGGGATACTACGAGCAGTACTTC

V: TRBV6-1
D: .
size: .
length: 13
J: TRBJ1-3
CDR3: CASSFDRGNTIYF
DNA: TGTGCCAGCAGTTTCGACCGAGGGAACACCATATATTTT

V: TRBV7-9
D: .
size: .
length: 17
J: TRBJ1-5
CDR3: CASSLSGQSTSNQPQHF
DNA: TGTGCCAGCAGCTTAAGCGGGCAGAGCACTAGCAATCAGCCCCAGCATTTT

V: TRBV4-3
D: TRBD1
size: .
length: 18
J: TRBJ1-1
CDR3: CASSPTPDRGHRGPEAFF
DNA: TGCGCCAGCAGCCCGACACCTGACAGGGGGCACCGAGGGCCTGAAGCTTTCTTT

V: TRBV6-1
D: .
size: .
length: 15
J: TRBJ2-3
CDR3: CASSVLGALTDTQYF
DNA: TGTGCCAGCAGTGTACTTGGGGCTCTCACAGATACGCAGTATTTT

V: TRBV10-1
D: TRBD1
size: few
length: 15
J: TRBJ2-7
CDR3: CASSDGTGGNYEQYF
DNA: TGCGCCAGCAGTGATGGGACAGGGGGTAACTACGAGCAGTACTTC

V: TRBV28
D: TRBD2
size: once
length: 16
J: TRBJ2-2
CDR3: CASRPRTSGYTGELFF
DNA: TGTGCCAGCAGGCCCCGGACTAGCGGATACACCGGGGAGCTGTTTTTT

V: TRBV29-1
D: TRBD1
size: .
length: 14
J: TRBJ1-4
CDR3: CSVGLTGGNEKLFF
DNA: TGCAGCGTTGGTCTGACAGGGGGGAATGAAAAACTGTTTTTT

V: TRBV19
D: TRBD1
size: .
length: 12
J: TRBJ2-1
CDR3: CASSRQGNEQFF
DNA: TGTGCCAGTAGTCGACAGGGGAATGAGCAGTTCTTC

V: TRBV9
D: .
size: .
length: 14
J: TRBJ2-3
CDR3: CASSLGTPAETQYF
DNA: TGTGCCAGCAGCTTAGGGACTCCTGCGGAGACGCAGTATTTT

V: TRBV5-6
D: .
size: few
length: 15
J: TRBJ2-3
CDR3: CASSSRSSGPDTQYF
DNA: TGTGCCAGCAGCTCAAGGTCCAGCGGGCCAGATACGCAGTATTTT

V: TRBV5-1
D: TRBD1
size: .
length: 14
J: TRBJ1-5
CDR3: CASSSGTAGQPQHF
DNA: TGCGCCAGCAGCTCCGGGACAGCAGGGCAGCCCCAGCATTTT

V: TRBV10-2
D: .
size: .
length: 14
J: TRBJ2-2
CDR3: CASGGGQNTGELFF
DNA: TGCGCCAGCGGGGGCGGGCAGAACACCGGGGAGCTGTTTTTT

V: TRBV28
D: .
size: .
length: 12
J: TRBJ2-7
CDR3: CASSQTSYEQYF
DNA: TGTGCCAGCAGCCAGACTAGTTACGAGCAGTACTTC

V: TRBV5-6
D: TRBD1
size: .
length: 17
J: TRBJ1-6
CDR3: CASRRDRGSSYNSPLHF
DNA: TGTGCCAGCAGAAGGGACAGGGGGAGCTCCTATAATTCACCCCTCCACTTT

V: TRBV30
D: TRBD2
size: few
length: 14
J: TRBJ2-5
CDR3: CAWSVAGGRETQYF
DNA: TGTGCCTGGAGTGTAGCGGGGGGCAGGGAGACCCAGTACTTC

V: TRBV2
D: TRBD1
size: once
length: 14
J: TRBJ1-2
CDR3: CASRATGTGYGYTF
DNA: TGTGCCAGCCGCGCCACCGGGACAGGCTATGGCTACACCTTC

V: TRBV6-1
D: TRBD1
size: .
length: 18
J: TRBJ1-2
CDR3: CASSVAGTGGINRYGYTF
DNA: TGTGCCAGCAGTGTGGCCGGGACAGGCGGGATTAATCGCTATGGCTACACCTTC

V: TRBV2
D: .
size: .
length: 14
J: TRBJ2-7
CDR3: CASSEPLAGPEQYF
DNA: TGTGCCAGCAGTGAACCACTTGCGGGACCCGAGCAGTACTTC

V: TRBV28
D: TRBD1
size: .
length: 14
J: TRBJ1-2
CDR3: CASGGTGINYGYTF
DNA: TGTGCCAGCGGTGGGACAGGGATTAACTATGGCTACACCTTC

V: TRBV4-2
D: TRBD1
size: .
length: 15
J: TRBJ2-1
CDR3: CASSQEGTGPNEQFF
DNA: TGTGCCAGCAGCCAAGAAGGGACAGGGCCAAATGAGCAGTTCTTC

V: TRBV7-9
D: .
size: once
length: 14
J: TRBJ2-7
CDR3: CASSFDGSAYEQYF
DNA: TGTGCCAGCAGCTTTGACGGGAGCGCGTACGAGCAGTACTTC

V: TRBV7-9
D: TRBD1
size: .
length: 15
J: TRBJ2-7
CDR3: CSSSLEGTGIYEQYF
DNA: TGTTCCAGCAGCTTAGAAGGGACAGGGATCTACGAGCAGTACTTC

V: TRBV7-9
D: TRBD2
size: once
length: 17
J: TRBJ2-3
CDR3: CASSLGLLAEWGDTQYF
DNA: TGTGCCAGCAGCTTAGGCCTTCTAGCGGAGTGGGGGGATACGCAGTATTTT

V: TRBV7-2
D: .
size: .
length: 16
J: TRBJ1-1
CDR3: CASSQEPFKAGTEAFF
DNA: TGCGCCAGCAGCCAAGAGCCGTTCAAGGCAGGGACTGAAGCTTTCTTT

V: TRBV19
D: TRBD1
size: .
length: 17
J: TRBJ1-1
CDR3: CASTASTGGAVYTEAFF
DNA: TGTGCCAGTACCGCGTCCACAGGGGGCGCGGTGTACACTGAAGCTTTCTTT

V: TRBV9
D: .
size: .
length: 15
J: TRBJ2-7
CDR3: CASSVAGTSAYEQYF
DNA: TGTGCCAGCAGCGTAGCTGGGACTTCAGCCTACGAGCAGTACTTC

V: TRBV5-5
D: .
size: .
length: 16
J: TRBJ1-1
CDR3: CASSSAGTRLNTEAFF
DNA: TGTGCCAGCAGCTCCGCAGGGACACGATTGAACACTGAAGCTTTCTTT

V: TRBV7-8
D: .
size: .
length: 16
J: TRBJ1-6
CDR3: CASSLAPQLRSSPLHF
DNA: TGTGCCAGCAGCTTAGCACCCCAGCTTCGGAGTTCACCCCTCCACTTT

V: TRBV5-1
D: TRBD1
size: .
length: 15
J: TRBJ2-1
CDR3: CASSSGTGVYNEQFF
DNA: TGCGCCAGCAGCTCCGGGACAGGGGTATACAATGAGCAGTTCTTC

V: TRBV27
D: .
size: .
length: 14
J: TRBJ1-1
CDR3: CASRNRVGNTEAFF
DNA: TGTGCCAGCAGAAACAGGGTCGGGAACACTGAAGCTTTCTTT

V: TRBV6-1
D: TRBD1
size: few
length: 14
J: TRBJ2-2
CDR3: CASSWTGDTGELFF
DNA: TGTGCCAGCAGTTGGACAGGAGACACCGGGGAGCTGTTTTTT

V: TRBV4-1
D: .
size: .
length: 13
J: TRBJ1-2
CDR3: CASSQGHSYGYTF
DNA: TGCGCCAGCAGCCAAGGACATTCATATGGCTACACCTTC

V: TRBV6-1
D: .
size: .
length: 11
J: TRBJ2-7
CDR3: CASSTGTPSYF
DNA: TGTGCCAGCTCGACCGGGACACCGTCGTACTTC

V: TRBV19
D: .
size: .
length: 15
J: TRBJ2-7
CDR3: CASRDRGISPYEQYF
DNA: TGTGCCAGTAGGGATCGGGGTATCTCCCCCTACGAGCAGTACTTC

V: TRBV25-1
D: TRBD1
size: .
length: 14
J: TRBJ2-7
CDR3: CASSGTGRPYEQYF
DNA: TGTGCCAGCAGTGGGACAGGGCGACCCTACGAGCAGTACTTC

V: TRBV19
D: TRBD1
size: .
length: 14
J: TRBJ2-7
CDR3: CASAPDRGSDEQYF
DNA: TGTGCCAGCGCCCCGGACAGGGGGAGCGACGAGCAGTACTTC

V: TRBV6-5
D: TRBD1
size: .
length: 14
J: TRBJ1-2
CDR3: CASTIGQDNYGYTF
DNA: TGTGCCAGCACCATAGGACAGGATAACTATGGCTACACCTTC